Here is one T cell receptor beta chain with its context. Its matching antigen is unknown. This record belongs to a study of cytomegalovirus exposure and HLA in healthy donors. Regarding the study as a whole: The majority of CMV-associated TCR beta chains were reported as apparently HLA-restricted in a later analysis. TRBV6-2, TRBV6-3 and some other V segments were excluded as indistinguishable.

Vbeta (60) and Jbeta (13) primers were used in the PCR. Clones were sequenced by immunoSEQ multiplex PCR, and TCRdb holds only the in-frame ones, with some missing. The sample lists under 110,000 clones, roughly four fifths occurring once. Trimming took 6 bases from V and 6 from J; bases not matched to a gene: 7. In germline, CDR1 is SGHVS, CDR2 FNYEAQ. This CDR3 is 15 amino acids long. This TCR was recovered from a woman between 50 and 59 years old in good health and CMV-seropositive. The chain couples TRBV7-6 to TRBJ2-2; TRBD1 matches at 10 bases. Source material: PBMCs. The chain's CDR3 is CASSATGGLSGELFF. In nucleotides, the CDR3 is TGTGCCAGCAGTGCGACAGGGGGCTTATCCGGGGAGCTGTTTTTT.